These T cell receptor beta chains were read from a single sample in a study of beta chain features in type 1 diabetes. Assay: immunoSEQ multiplex PCR; the TCRdb copy retains only in-frame clones and omits some. This table has 350,000 to 400,000 clones, 10% to 15% appearing once. The sequenced sample consisted of naive CD4+ T cells from blood. The receptor set was obtained from a young woman with type 1 diabetes. CDR3s include the opening cysteine and the closing phenylalanine or tryptophan. A D gene is named only where the DNA matches it firmly.

>TRBV4-3|.|TRBJ2-2
CASSPRGVPTGELFF
>TRBV15|TRBD2|TRBJ2-1
CATTPGGRAGGEQFF
>TRBV28|.|TRBJ2-7
CASYSTYEQYF
>TRBV2|.|TRBJ2-7
CASSEERSSYEQYF
>TRBV11-2|.|TRBJ2-7
CASGRSRAGAYEQYF
>TRBV6-6|TRBD2|TRBJ2-1
CASSSQTSGSHSSPFF
>TRBV27|.|TRBJ2-1
CASSLLGSSRDEQFF
>TRBV21-1|.|TRBJ1-1
CASSKTWKTEAFF
>TRBV14|TRBD2|TRBJ2-1
CASSQVVAGAKNEQFF
>TRBV25-1|TRBD2|TRBJ2-1
CASSDPSGSLNEQFF
>TRBV5-1|.|TRBJ2-7
CASSSSGVLEQYF
>TRBV6-6|TRBD1|TRBJ1-2
CASLQGEFGYTF
>TRBV7-9|.|TRBJ1-2
CASSPNGGSDGYTF
>TRBV5-8|TRBD2|TRBJ2-4
CASSLEGEGRNIQYF
>TRBV30|.|TRBJ1-4
CAWNQGATNEKLFF
>TRBV19|TRBD2|TRBJ2-7
CASSPGSGSGFYEQYF
>TRBV5-1|.|TRBJ1-1
CASSLSGTNTEAFF
>TRBV4-3|TRBD2|TRBJ2-7
CASSQDQVGGGEQYF
>TRBV5-1|TRBD2|TRBJ2-2
CASTGLWQGGTGELFF
>TRBV30|TRBD1|TRBJ2-7
CAWDRDRGGEQYF
>TRBV7-2|TRBD2|TRBJ2-1
CASSRTQLAGNEQFF
>TRBV10-2|.|TRBJ1-5
CASSVVVNQPQHF
>TRBV30|.|TRBJ2-7
CAWSIGLQYEQYF
>TRBV25-1|TRBD2|TRBJ2-3
CASSDGLAGSTDTQYF
>TRBV5-4|TRBD1|TRBJ1-4
CASRRDRAEKLFF
>TRBV7-2|.|TRBJ2-5
CASSPRQGNETQYF
>TRBV7-9|.|TRBJ1-5
CASSSQGNQPQHF
>TRBV7-2|.|TRBJ2-1
CASSLGQGNEQFF
>TRBV11-3|TRBD2|TRBJ2-1
CASSPTSGRFNEQFF
>TRBV29-1|.|TRBJ2-5
CSVRQETQYF
>TRBV28|.|TRBJ1-4
CASSSDTREKLFF
>TRBV13|TRBD1|TRBJ2-7
CASSARQGARYEQYF
>TRBV5-1|TRBD1|TRBJ1-6
CASSYGQGADNSPLHF
>TRBV11-2|TRBD1|TRBJ2-2
CASSFQALGTGTGELFF
>TRBV6-5|TRBD1|TRBJ1-2
CASSRDRGPDGYTF
>TRBV30|.|TRBJ2-5
CAWSPGFWQTQYF
>TRBV9|TRBD2|TRBJ2-1
CASSARESGTSGQVGRYNEQFF
>TRBV7-3|TRBD1|TRBJ1-6
CASSPPGQGPSPLHF
>TRBV9|TRBD1|TRBJ2-1
CASSVQGEWGYNEQFF
>TRBV28|TRBD1|TRBJ2-7
CAHRGQDSYEQYF
>TRBV7-6|TRBD2|TRBJ2-5
CASSLEGLADQETQYF
>TRBV6-5|.|TRBJ2-7
CASSYGSPQPYEQYF
>TRBV19|TRBD1|TRBJ2-2
CASSDRGRTGELFF
>TRBV12-5|.|TRBJ1-5
CASGLRGLEPQHF
>TRBV5-4|TRBD2|TRBJ2-5
CASSFRSSGQETQYF
>TRBV5-6|.|TRBJ1-2
CASSQGNYGYTF
>TRBV2|TRBD2|TRBJ2-7
CASRPDSGNYEQYF
>TRBV18|.|TRBJ2-1
CASSPLDLGPYNEQFF
>TRBV28|.|TRBJ2-5
CASLGGRETQYF
>TRBV28|TRBD1|TRBJ1-4
CASRQGESEKLFF
>TRBV29-1|.|TRBJ1-3
CSVALTVGSGNTIYF
>TRBV29-1|.|TRBJ1-2
CSVGRRESYGYTF
>TRBV14|.|TRBJ1-1
CASSRGVGLSHF
>TRBV15|TRBD1|TRBJ1-2
CATSREGDRGDGYTF
>TRBV6-6|TRBD1|TRBJ2-7
CASTPTGSYEQYF
>TRBV6-6|.|TRBJ1-2
CATGEIYGYTF
>TRBV10-3|.|TRBJ1-4
CAIADGGGEKLFF
>TRBV4-3|.|TRBJ1-4
CASSLTGGLNEKLFF
>TRBV5-1|TRBD2|TRBJ2-1
CASSFQGGRASGYNEQFF
>TRBV29-1|.|TRBJ2-7
CAVVSGFEQYF